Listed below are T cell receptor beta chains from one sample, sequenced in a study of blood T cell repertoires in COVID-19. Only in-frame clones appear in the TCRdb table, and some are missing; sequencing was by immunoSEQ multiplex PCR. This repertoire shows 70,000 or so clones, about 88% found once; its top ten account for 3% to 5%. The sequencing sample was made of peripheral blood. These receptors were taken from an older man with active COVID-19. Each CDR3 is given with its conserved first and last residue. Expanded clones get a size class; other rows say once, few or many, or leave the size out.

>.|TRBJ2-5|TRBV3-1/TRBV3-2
CASSPASRGTQYF
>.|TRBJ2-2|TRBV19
CASLKDRNTGELFF
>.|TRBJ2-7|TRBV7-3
CASSPPDSYEQYF
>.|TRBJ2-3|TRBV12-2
CASRFRLAGTTQYF
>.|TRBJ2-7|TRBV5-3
CARSLTYYEQYF
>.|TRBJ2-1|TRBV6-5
CASSWGGYNEQFF
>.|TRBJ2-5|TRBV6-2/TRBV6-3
CASSYVPSGSLGGGETQYF
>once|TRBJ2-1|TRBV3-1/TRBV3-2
CASSQDGNGEQFF
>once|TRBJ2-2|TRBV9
CASSATSGGYTGELFF
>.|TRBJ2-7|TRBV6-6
CASSLTSGGGYF
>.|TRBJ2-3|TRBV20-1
CSASVGGAGDTQYF